This T cell receptor beta chain originates from a study of graft-versus-host responses after intestinal transplantation. Per the germline V gene, CDR1 is MNHEY and CDR2 is SVGAGI. The CDR3 is made up of 14 amino acids. V lost 10 bases, J lost 3 bases, and 17 bases lay in between. The repertoire was sequenced with immunoSEQ multiplex PCR; TCRdb's copy has only in-frame clones and lacks some. The sample contains 75,000 to 100,000 clones, around four fifths of which appear only once. As to this clone: Its antigen is unidentified.

This TCR came from a human donor who received an intestinal transplant. The chain recombines TRBV6-5 with TRBJ2-3, with a tentative D call TRBD2 (7 bases). The sequences come from unstimulated CD8+ T cells sorted from spleen or lymph node cells, collected before intestinal transplant. CDR3 nucleotides: TGTGCCATTGCCGCCGGGGGGCCTACAGATACGCAGTATTTT. Its protein product is CAIAAGGPTDTQYF.